This TCR beta chain was identified during a study of early T cells in non-severe SARS-CoV-2 infection. On the study more broadly: Unsorted whole blood bulk RNA was sequenced, with unpaired chains.

This clonotype was detected many times. Its cognate antigen is unknown. The CDR3 covers 14 residues. The germline V gene has CDR1 LGHDT and CDR2 YNNKEL (reference sequence). V was pared by 3 bases and J by 3 bases, with 11 bases between. Study-level points and caveats: Private and CD4 specificities were missed by VDJdb matching, skewed to anti-spike CD8.

Unique molecular identifiers were attached to individual cDNA molecules. MiXCR was run by TCRdb on the 5' RACE reads, yielding one entry per CDR3 protein. Here the sample spans 100,000 to 150,000 distinct CDR3 sequences, under 15% being singletons. This clonotype originated in an adult who was a healthcare worker with PCR-confirmed SARS-CoV-2 infection or an uninfected control (not recorded which). The sequencing input was whole blood. The rearrangement joins TRBV3-1 to TRBJ1-2, with a weak D call TRBD1 (5 bases). This CDR3 reads CASSHRTPDYGYTF. CDR3 nucleotides: TGTGCCAGCAGCCACCGGACACCCGACTATGGCTACACCTTC. Full variable domain (remainder filled in from reference TRBV3-1 and TRBJ1-2): DTAVSQTPKYLVTQMGNDKSIKCEQNLGHDTMYWYKQDSKKFLKIMFSYNNKELIINETVPNRFSPKSPDKAHLNLHINSLELGDSAVYFCASSHRTPDYGYTFGSGTRLTVV.